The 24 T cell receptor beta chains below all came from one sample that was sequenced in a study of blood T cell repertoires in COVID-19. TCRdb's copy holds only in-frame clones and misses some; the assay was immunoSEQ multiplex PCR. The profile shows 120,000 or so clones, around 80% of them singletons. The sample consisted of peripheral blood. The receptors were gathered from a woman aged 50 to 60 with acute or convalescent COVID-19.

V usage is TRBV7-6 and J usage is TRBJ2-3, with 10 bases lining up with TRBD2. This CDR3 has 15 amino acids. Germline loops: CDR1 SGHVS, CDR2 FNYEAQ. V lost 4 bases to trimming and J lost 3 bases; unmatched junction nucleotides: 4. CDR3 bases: TGTGCCAGCAGCTCGGGACTAGCGCAGACAGATACGCAGTATTTT. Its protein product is CASSSGLAQTDTQYF.

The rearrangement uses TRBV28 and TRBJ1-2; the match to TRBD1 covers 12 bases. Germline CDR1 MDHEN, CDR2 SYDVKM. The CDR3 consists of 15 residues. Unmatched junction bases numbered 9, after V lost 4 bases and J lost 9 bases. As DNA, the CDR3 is TGTGCCAGCAGTTCCGCGGGACAGGGGGCTGGGAGCTACACCTTC. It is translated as CASSSAGQGAGSYTF.

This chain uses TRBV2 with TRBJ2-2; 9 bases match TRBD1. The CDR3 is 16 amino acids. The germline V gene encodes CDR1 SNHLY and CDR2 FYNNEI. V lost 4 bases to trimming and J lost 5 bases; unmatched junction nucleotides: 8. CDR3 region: CASSAQTGGRTGELFF. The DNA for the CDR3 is TGTGCCAGCAGTGCACAGACAGGGGGGCGGACCGGGGAGCTGTTTTTT.

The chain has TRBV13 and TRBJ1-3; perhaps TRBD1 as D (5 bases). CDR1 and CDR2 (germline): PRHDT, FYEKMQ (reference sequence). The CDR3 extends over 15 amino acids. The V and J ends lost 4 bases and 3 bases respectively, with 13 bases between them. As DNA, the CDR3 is TGTGCCAGCAGCTCCTACGGGGGAGGTGGAAACACCATATATTTT. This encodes CASSSYGGGGNTIYF.

The CDR3 DNA reads TGTGCCAGCGGACACGGGACAGTTGAAAAACTGTTTTTT. Amino acid sequence: CASGHGTVEKLFF. The rearrangement joins TRBV3-1 (or the pseudogene TRBV3-2) to TRBJ1-4; 7 nucleotides agree with TRBD1. Germline CDR1 LGHDT, CDR2 YNNKEL (reference sequence). Trimming removed 8 bases from V and 7 bases from J; junction bases left unmatched: 7. There are 13 residues in the CDR3.

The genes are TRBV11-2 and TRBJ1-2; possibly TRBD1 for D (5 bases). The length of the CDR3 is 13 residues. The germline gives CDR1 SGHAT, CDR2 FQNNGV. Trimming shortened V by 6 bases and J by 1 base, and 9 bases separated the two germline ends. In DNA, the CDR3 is TGTGCCAGCAGAAAAGACAGTAACTATGGCTACACCTTC. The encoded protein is CASRKDSNYGYTF. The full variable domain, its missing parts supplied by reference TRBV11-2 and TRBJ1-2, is EAGVAQSPRYKIIEKRQSVAFWCNPISGHATLYWYQQILGQGPKLLIQFQNNGVVDDSQLPKDRFSAERLKGVDSTLKIQPAKLEDSAVYLCASRKDSNYGYTFGSGTRLTVV.

CDR3 coding DNA: TGCGCCAGCAGCCCCAGGACTCAAGAGACCCAGTACTTC. Protein product: CASSPRTQETQYF. The chain employs TRBV5-1 and TRBJ2-5, with a weak D call TRBD2 (5 bases). V was cut by 4 bases and J by 2 bases, with 9 bases left in between. Germline-derived CDR1 and CDR2 are SGHRS and YFSETQ. CDR3 length equals 13 residues.

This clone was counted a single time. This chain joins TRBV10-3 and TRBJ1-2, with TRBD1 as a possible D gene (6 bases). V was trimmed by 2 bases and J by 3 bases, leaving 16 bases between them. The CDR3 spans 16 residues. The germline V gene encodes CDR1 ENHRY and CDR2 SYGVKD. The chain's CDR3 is CAISEDAGGGHYGYTF. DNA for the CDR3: TGTGCCATCAGTGAGGATGCGGGGGGGGGCCACTATGGCTACACCTTC.

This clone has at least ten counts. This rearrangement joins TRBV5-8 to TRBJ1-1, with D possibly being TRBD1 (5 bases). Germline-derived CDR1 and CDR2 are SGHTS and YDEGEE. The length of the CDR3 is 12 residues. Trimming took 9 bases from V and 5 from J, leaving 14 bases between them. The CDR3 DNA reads TGTGCCACCATTAGGGGTCTGACTGAAGCTTTCTTT. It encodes CATIRGLTEAFF.

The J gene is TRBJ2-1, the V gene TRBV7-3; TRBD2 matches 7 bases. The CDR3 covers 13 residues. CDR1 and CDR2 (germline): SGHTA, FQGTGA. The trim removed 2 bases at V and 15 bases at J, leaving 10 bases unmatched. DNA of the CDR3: TGTGCCAGCAGCTTATTCGGACTAGACGTCCCGTTCTTC. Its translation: CASSLFGLDVPFF.

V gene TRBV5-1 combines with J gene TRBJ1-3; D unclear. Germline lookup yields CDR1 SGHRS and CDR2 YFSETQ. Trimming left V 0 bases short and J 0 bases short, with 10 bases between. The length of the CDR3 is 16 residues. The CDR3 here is CASSLGHTLSGNTIYF. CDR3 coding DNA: TGCGCCAGCAGCTTGGGACATACTCTCTCTGGAAACACCATATATTTT.

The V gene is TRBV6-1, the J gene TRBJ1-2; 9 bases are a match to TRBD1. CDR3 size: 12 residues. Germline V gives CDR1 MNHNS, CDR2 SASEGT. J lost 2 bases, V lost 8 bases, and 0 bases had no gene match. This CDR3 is CASDRGNYGYTF. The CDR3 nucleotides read TGTGCCAGCGACAGGGGGAACTATGGCTACACCTTC.

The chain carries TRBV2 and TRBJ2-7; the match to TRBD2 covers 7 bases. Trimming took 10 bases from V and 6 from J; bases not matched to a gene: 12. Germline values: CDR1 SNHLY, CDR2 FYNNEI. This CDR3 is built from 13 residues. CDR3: CAISGTTFVEQYF. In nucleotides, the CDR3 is TGTGCCATCTCCGGGACTACCTTCGTCGAGCAGTACTTC. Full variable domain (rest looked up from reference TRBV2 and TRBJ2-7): EPEVTQTPSHQVTQMGQEVILRCVPISNHLYFYWYRQILGQKVEFLVSFYNNEISEKSEIFDDQFSVERPDGSNFTLKIRSTKLEDSAMYFCAISGTTFVEQYFGPGTRLTVT.

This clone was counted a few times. The CDR3: CASSITGGFNTEAFF. CDR3 nucleotide sequence: TGTGCCAGCAGTATAACAGGGGGCTTCAACACTGAAGCTTTCTTT. V and J are TRBV27 and TRBJ1-1, with 9 bases that match TRBD1. The CDR3 loop spans 15 amino acids. The ends lost 5 bases at V and 2 bases at J; junction bases unmatched: 6. Germline CDR1 MNHEY, CDR2 SMNVEV (reference sequence).

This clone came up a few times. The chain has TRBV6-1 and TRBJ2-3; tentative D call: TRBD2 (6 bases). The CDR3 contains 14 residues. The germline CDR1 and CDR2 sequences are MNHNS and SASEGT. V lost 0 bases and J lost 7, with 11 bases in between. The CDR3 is CASSEAGLVNTQYF. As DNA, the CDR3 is TGTGCCAGCAGTGAAGCGGGACTGGTAAATACGCAGTATTTT.

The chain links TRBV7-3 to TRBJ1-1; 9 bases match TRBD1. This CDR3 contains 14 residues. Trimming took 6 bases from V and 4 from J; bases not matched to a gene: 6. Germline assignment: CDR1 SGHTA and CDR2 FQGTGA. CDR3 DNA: TGTGCCAGCAGTCAACAGGGGGCTTTCACTGAAGCTTTCTTT. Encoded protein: CASSQQGAFTEAFF.

CDR3 sequence (DNA): TGTGCCAGCAGGGAGCCCGGAAACACCATATATTTT. Protein sequence: CASREPGNTIYF. The chain joins TRBV2 to TRBJ1-3; D not resolved. The CDR3 is made up of 12 amino acids. V shed 6 bases and J shed 4 bases, with 7 bases lying between them. Germline CDR1 and CDR2: SNHLY and FYNNEI.

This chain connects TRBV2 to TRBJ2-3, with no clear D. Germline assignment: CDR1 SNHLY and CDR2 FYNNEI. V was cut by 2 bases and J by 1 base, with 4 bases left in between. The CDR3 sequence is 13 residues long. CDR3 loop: CASSESGTDTQYF. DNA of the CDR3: TGTGCCAGCAGTGAATCGGGCACAGATACGCAGTATTTT.

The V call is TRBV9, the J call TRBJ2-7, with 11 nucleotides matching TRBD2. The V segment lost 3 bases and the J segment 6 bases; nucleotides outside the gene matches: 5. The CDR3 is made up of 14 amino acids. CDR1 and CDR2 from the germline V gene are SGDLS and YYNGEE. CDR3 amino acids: CASSATSGRGEQYF. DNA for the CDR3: TGTGCCAGCAGCGCTACTAGCGGGAGAGGCGAGCAGTACTTC.

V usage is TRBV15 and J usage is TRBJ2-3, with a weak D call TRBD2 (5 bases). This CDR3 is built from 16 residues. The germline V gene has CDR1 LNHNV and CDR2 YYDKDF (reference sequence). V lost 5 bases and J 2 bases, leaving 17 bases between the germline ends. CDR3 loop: CATSLGIGPLTDTQYF. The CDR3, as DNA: TGTGCCACCAGCCTCGGGATAGGCCCACTCACAGATACGCAGTATTTT.

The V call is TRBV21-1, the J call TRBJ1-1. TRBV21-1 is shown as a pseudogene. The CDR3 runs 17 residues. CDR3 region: CASSKPPTGGTVAEAFF. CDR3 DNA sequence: TGTGCCAGCAGCAAACCTCCCACTGGGGGGACTGTGGCTGAAGCTTTCTTT.

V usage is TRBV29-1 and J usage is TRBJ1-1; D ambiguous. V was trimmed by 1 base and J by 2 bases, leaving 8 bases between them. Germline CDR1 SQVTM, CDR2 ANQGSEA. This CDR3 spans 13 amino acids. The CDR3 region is CSVEVSSNTEAFF. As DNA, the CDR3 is TGCAGCGTTGAAGTTTCGTCTAACACTGAAGCTTTCTTT.

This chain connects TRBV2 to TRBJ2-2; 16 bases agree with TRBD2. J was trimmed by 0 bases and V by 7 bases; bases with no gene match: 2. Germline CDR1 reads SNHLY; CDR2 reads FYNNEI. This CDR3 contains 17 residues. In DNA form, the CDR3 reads TGTGCCAGCACTGGGACTAGCGGGAGGGCGAACACCGGGGAGCTGTTTTTT. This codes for CASTGTSGRANTGELFF.

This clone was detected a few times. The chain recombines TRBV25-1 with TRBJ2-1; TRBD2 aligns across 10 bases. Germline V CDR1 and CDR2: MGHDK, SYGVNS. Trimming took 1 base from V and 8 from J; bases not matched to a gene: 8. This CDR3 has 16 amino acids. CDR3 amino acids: CASSESVAGGRDEQFF. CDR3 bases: TGTGCCAGCAGTGAATCCGTAGCGGGAGGTAGAGATGAGCAGTTCTTC.